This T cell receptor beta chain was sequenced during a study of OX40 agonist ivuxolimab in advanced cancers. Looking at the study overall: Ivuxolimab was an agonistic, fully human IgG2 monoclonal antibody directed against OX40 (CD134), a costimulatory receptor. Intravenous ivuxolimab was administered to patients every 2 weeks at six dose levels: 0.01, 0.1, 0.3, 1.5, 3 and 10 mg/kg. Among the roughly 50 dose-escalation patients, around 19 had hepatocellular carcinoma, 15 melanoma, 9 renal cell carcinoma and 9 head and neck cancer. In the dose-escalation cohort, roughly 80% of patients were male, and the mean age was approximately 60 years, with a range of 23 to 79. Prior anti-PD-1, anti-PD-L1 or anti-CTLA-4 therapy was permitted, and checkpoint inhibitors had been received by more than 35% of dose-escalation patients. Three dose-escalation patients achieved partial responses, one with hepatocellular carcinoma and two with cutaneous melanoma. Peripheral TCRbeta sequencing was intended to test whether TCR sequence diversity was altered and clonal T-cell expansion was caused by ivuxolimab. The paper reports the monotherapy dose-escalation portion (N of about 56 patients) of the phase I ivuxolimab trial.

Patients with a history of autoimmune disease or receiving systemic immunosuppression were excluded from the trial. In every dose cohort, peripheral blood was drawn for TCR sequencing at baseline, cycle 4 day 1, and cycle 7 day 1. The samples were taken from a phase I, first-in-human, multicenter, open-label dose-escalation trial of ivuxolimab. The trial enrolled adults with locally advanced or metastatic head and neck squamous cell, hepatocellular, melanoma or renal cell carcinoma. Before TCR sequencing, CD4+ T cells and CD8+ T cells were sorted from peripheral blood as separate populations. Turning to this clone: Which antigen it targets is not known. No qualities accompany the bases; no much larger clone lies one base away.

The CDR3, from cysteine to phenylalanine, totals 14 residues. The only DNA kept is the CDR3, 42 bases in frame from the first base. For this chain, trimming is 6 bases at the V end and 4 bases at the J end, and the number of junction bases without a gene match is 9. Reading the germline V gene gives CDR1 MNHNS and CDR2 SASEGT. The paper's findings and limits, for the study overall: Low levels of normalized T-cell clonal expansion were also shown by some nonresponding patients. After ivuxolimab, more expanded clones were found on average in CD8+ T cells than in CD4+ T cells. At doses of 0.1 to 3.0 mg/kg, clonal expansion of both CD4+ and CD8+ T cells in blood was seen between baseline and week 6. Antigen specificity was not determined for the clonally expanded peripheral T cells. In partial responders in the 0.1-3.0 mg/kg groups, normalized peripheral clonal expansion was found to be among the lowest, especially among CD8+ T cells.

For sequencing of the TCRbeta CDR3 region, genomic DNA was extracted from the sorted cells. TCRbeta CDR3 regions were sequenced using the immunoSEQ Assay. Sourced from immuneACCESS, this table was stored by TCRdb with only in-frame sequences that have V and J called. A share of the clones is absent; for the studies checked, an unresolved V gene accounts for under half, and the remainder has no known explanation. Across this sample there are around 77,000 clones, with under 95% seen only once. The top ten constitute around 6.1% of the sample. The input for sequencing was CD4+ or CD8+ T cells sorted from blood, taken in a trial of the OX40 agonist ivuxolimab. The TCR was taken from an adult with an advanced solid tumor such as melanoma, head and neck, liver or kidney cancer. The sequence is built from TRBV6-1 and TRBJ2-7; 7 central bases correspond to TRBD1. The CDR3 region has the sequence CASSDRDWKYEQYF. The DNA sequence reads TGTGCCAGCAGCGACAGGGATTGGAAATACGAGCAGTACTTC.